The TCR beta chain described here comes from a study of blood T cell repertoires in COVID-19. This clone has a handful of counts. Deletions cut 4 bases from V and 0 bases from J, with 12 bases between. CDR3 length: 15 amino acids. Germline V CDR1 and CDR2: ENHRY, SYGVKD. TCRdb's table, derived via immunoSEQ multiplex PCR, lists solely in-frame clones and lacks some. The table includes 140,000 to 150,000 clones, 80% to 90% detected once. Symptom resolution, clearance, or two negative PCRs marked donors in Cohort 3 as recovered. V is TRBV10-3 and J is TRBJ1-1, with D unresolved. The origin of this receptor is a man aged 50 to 60 who had recovered from COVID-19. Source material: PBMCs or T cells enriched from blood (not recorded which). CDR3 protein: CAISVTPELNTEAFF. The DNA for the CDR3 is TGTGCCATCAGTGTTACCCCCGAGTTGAACACTGAAGCTTTCTTT.